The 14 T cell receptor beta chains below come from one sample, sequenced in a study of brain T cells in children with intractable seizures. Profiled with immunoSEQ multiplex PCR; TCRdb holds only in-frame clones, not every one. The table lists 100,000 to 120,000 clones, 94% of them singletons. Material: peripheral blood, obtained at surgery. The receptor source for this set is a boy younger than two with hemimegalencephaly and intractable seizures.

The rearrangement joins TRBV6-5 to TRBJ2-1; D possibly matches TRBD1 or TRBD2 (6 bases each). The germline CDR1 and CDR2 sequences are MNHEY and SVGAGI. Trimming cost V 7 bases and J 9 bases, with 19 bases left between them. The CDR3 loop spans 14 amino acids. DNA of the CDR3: TGTGCCAGCACCCGGACAGCCCCCGGGGGTGAGCAGTTCTTC. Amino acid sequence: CASTRTAPGGEQFF.

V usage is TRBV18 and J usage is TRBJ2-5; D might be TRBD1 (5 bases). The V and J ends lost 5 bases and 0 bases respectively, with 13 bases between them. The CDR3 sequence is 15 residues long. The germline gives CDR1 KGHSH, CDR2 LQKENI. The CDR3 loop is CASSTTRQYQETQYF. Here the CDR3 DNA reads TGTGCCAGCTCAACTACCCGACAGTACCAAGAGACCCAGTACTTC.

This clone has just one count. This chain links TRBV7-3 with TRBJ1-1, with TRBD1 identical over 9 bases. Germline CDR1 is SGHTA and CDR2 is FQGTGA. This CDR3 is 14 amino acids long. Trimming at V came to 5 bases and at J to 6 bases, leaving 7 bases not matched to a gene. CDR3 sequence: CASSQTGGGAEAFF. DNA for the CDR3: TGTGCCAGCAGCCAGACAGGGGGTGGAGCTGAAGCTTTCTTT.

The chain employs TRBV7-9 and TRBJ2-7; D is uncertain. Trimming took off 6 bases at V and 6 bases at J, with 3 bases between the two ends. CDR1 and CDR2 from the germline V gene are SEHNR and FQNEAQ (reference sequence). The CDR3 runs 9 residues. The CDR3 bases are TGTGCCAGCAGGGGCGAGCAGTACTTC. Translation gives CASRGEQYF.

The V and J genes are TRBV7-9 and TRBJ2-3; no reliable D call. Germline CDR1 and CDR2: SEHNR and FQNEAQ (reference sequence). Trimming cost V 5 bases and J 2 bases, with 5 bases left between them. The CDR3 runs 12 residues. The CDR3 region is CASSPTTDTQYF. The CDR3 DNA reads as TGTGCCAGCAGCCCTACCACAGATACGCAGTATTTT.

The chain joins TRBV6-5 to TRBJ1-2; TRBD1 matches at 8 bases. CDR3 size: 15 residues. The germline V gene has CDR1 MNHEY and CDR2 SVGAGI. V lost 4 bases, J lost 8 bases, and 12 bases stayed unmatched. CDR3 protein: CASSSPGQGSYGYTF. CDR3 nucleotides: TGTGCCAGCAGTTCGCCCGGACAGGGTTCATACGGCTACACCTTC.

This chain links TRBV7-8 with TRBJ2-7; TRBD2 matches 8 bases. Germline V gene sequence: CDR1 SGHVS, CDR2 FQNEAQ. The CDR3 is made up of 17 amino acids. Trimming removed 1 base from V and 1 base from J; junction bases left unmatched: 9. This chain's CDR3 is CASSLGFMSGSSYEQYF. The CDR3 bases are TGTGCCAGCAGCTTAGGGTTTATGAGCGGGAGTTCCTACGAGCAGTACTTC.

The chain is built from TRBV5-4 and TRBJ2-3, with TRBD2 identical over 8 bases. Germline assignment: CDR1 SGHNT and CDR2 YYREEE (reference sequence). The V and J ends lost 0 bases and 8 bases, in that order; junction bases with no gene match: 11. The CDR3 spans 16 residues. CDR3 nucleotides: TGTGCCAGCAGCTTGGGCGGGAGGATGGGTGTGGGTACGCAGTATTTT. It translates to CASSLGGRMGVGTQYF.

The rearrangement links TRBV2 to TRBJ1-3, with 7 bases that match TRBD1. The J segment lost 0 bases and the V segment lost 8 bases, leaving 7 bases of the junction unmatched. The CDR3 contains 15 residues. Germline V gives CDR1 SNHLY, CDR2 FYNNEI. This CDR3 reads CASVQGPSSGNTIYF. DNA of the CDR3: TGTGCCAGCGTACAGGGGCCAAGCTCTGGAAACACCATATATTTT.

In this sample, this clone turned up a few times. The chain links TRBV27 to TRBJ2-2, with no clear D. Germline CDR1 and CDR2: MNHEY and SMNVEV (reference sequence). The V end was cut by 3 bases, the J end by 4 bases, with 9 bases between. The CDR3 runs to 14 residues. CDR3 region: CASSLSFPTGELFF. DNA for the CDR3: TGTGCCAGCAGTTTGTCCTTCCCCACCGGGGAGCTGTTTTTT.

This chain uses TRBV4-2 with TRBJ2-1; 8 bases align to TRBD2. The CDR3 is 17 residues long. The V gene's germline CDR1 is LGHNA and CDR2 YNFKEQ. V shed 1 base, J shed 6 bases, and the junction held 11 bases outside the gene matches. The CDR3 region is CASSQGPGLGGSNEQFF. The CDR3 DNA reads TGTGCCAGCAGCCAAGGACCGGGACTAGGCGGAAGCAATGAGCAGTTCTTC.

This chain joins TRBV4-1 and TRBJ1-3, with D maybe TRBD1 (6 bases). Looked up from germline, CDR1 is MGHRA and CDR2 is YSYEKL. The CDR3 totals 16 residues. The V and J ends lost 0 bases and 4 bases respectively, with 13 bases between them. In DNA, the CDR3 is TGCGCCAGCAGCCAAGAACCGGGGGCGGGAGGAAACACCATATATTTT. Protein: CASSQEPGAGGNTIYF.

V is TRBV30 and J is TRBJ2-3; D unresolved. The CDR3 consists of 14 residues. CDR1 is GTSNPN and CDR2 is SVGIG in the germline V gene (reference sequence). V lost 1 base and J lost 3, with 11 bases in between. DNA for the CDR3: TGTGCCTGGAGTGGTTTGGTGACGACAGATACGCAGTATTTT. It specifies CAWSGLVTTDTQYF.

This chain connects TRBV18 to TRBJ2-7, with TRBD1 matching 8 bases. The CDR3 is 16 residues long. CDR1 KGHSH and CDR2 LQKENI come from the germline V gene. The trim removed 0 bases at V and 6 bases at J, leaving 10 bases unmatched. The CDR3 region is CASSPPRRGQGSEQYF. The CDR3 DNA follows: TGTGCCAGCTCACCACCGAGGCGAGGACAGGGAAGCGAGCAGTACTTC.